The 3 T cell receptor beta chains below all came from one sample that was sequenced in a study of resident and recirculating memory T cells in vitiligo. The assay was immunoSEQ multiplex PCR, and TCRdb's table has in-frame clones only and misses some. The repertoire holds more than 70,000 clones, just over 90% seen once, with about 5% in the top ten. The sequencing sample was made of blood. These receptors originate from a male donor with vitiligo.

The chain uses TRBV7-3 and TRBJ1-2; D gene uncertain. Germline-derived CDR1 and CDR2 are SGHTA and FQGTGA. The V end lost 4 bases, the J end lost 4 bases, and 19 bases lay between the germline ends. The CDR3 contains 16 residues. CDR3 coding DNA: TGTGCCAGCAGCTCCCACGCCGACGGAGATACCTATGGCTACACCTTC. Protein product: CASSSHADGDTYGYTF.

V usage is TRBV28 and J usage is TRBJ2-7; TRBD2 matches at 10 bases. Germline V lookup: CDR1 MDHEN, CDR2 SYDVKM. This CDR3 comprises 14 residues. The trim removed 3 bases at V and 2 bases at J, leaving 1 base unmatched. The CDR3 DNA follows: TGTGCCAGCAGTTTCGGGACTAGCGCCTACGAGCAGTACTTC. This encodes CASSFGTSAYEQYF.

Worth noting for this clone: At one end the junction does not follow the germline gene, possibly because of a read error. The chain couples TRBV5-1 to TRBJ1-3; D is unclear. The V gene's germline CDR1 is SGHRS and CDR2 YFSETQ. The CDR3 has 15 residues. This chain's CDR3 is CASSLGSRTGNTIYF. CDR3 DNA: TGCGCCAGCAGTTTGGGGTCCAGGACTGGAAACACCATATATTTT.